The present T cell receptor (beta chain) was sequenced within a study of post-analysis software for immune sequencing data. Regarding the study as a whole: Batch-matched samples strongly co-clustered by F measure. Relative to controls, patients with multiple sclerosis showed significantly lower normalized Chao1 diversity. Compared with controls, patients had more of about 5 TRBV segments, including TRBV5-6, TRBV5-1 and TRBV20-1.

V dropped 7 bases and J dropped 11 bases, with 18 bases sitting between them. The CDR3 has 14 residues. The germline V gene encodes CDR1 MNHNS and CDR2 SASEGT. Libraries were made from TCR beta cDNA, and they carried unique molecular identifiers. TCRdb re-called the PCR reads with MiXCR, one entry per CDR3 protein. The sample includes 150,000 to 200,000 distinct CDR3 sequences, approximately 28% of them seen just once. For this clonotype: Its antigen remains unknown.

The rearrangement joins TRBV6-1 to TRBJ1-6, with D tentatively TRBD1 (5 bases). The sample consisted of blood. The sequence was collected from a girl aged 5-17 years with multiple sclerosis. The CDR3 is CASKVPGIKAPLHF. The CDR3 DNA reads as TGTGCCAGCAAGGTCCCAGGGATCAAGGCACCCCTCCACTTT.